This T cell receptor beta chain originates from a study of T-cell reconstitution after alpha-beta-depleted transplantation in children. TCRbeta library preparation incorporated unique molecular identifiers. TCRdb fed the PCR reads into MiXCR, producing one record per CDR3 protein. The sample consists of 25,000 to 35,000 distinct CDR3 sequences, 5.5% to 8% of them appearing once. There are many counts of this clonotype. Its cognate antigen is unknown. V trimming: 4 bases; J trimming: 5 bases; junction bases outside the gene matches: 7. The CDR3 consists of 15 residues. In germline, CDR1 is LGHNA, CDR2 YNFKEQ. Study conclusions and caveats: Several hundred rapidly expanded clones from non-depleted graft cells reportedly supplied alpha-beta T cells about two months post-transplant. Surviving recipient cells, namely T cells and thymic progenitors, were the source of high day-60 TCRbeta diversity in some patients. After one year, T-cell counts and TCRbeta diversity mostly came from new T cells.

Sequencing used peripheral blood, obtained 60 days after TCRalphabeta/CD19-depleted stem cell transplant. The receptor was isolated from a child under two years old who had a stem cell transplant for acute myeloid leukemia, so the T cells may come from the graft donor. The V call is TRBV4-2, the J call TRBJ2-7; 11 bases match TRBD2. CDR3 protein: CASSPSTSGSHEQYF. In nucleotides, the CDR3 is TGTGCCAGCAGCCCCTCCACTAGCGGGAGCCACGAGCAGTACTTC.